This T cell receptor (beta chain) is from a study of blood T cell repertoires in COVID-19. At the level of the study: Italy, Spain and the United States were the sources of the convalescent and acute COVID-19 samples. In each case, the material was cDNA or gDNA derived from T cells, B-cell-depleted T cells, or PBMCs.

Clones were read by immunoSEQ multiplex PCR, and TCRdb kept only the in-frame ones, dropping some. The sample holds 240,000 or so clones, roughly 86% seen once. The CDR3 covers 13 residues. V lost 8 bases, J lost 4 bases, and 3 bases stayed unmatched. The V gene's germline CDR1 is KGHSH and CDR2 LQKENI. The chain carries TRBV18 and TRBJ2-3; 10 bases map to TRBD2. The receptor was derived from a woman between 50 and 59 years old who had recovered from COVID-19. Sequencing input: PBMCs or T cells enriched from blood (not recorded which). In nucleotides, the CDR3 is TGTGCCAGCCACAGCGGGGGGGCAGATACGCAGTATTTT. The encoded protein is CASHSGGADTQYF.